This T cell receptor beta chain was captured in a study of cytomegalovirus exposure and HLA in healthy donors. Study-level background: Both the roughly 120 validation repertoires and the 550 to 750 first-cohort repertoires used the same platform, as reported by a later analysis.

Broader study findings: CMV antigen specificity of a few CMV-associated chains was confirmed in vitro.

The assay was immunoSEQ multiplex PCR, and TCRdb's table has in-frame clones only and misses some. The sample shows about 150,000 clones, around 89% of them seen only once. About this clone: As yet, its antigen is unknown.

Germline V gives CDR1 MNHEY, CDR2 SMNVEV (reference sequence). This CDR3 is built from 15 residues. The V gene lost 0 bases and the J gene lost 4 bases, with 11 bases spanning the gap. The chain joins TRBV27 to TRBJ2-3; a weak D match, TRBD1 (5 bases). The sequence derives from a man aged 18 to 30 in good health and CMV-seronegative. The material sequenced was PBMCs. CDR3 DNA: TGTGCCAGCAGTTTATCCCCTACAGGAGCAGATACGCAGTATTTT. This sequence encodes CASSLSPTGADTQYF.